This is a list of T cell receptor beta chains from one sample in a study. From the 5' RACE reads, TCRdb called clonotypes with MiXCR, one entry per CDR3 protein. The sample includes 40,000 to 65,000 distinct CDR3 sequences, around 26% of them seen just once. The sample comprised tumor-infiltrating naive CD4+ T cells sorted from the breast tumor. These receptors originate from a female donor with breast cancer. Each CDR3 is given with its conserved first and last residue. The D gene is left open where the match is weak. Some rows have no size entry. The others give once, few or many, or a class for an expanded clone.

CDR3nt: TGTGCCAGCAGTCCCCACCGGGGAGGGGGATATGGCTACACCTTC
CDR3aa: CASSPHRGGGYGYTF
j_gene: TRBJ1-2
abundance: -
v_gene: TRBV7-2
d_gene: -

CDR3nt: TGTGCCAGCAGGCCAACCAGCGGGAACTACAATGAGCAGTTCTTC
CDR3aa: CASRPTSGNYNEQFF
j_gene: TRBJ2-1
abundance: few
v_gene: TRBV28
d_gene: TRBD2

CDR3nt: TGCGCCAGCAGCCAAAAAACTAGCGGCAATGAGCAGTTCTTC
CDR3aa: CASSQKTSGNEQFF
j_gene: TRBJ2-1
abundance: -
v_gene: TRBV4-1
d_gene: TRBD2

CDR3nt: TGTGCCAGCACCCCGGCGGGGGGCACTGAAGCTTTCTTT
CDR3aa: CASTPAGGTEAFF
j_gene: TRBJ1-1
abundance: many
v_gene: TRBV7-2
d_gene: -

CDR3nt: TGCGCCAGCAGCCAAGGATTTTCGGGTGAAGCTTTCTTT
CDR3aa: CASSQGFSGEAFF
j_gene: TRBJ1-1
abundance: few
v_gene: TRBV4-3
d_gene: -

CDR3nt: TGTGCCAGCAGTTACGCACTCAATCAGCCCCAGCATTTT
CDR3aa: CASSYALNQPQHF
j_gene: TRBJ1-5
abundance: -
v_gene: TRBV6-6
d_gene: -

CDR3nt: TGCGCCAGCAGATCTGACAGGGTACAAGAGACCCAGTACTTC
CDR3aa: CASRSDRVQETQYF
j_gene: TRBJ2-5
abundance: -
v_gene: TRBV5-1
d_gene: TRBD1

CDR3nt: TGTGCCAGCAGCTTAATTGGAAAAGCGGGGGCGAACACCGGGGAGCTGTTTTTT
CDR3aa: CASSLIGKAGANTGELFF
j_gene: TRBJ2-2
abundance: few
v_gene: TRBV7-2
d_gene: TRBD2

CDR3nt: TGCGCCAGCAGCTTGGGGAGTCGAAGCAATCAGCCCCAGCATTTT
CDR3aa: CASSLGSRSNQPQHF
j_gene: TRBJ1-5
abundance: many
v_gene: TRBV5-1
d_gene: -

CDR3nt: TGTGCCAGCATATCGACAGGCTCAAACTATGGCTACACCTTC
CDR3aa: CASISTGSNYGYTF
j_gene: TRBJ1-2
abundance: -
v_gene: TRBV18
d_gene: -

CDR3nt: TGTGCCAGCAGTTTGGATGACAGAACCTATGGCTACACCTTC
CDR3aa: CASSLDDRTYGYTF
j_gene: TRBJ1-2
abundance: -
v_gene: TRBV6-5
d_gene: -

CDR3nt: TGCGCCAGCAGCTTGGATGGTGGAGGACAGCCGCCCTATGGCTACACCTTC
CDR3aa: CASSLDGGGQPPYGYTF
j_gene: TRBJ1-2
abundance: few
v_gene: TRBV5-1
d_gene: -

CDR3nt: TGCAGTGCTAGAGTAGGACAGGGAGGTACTGGCTACACCTTC
CDR3aa: CSARVGQGGTGYTF
j_gene: TRBJ1-2
abundance: few
v_gene: TRBV20-1
d_gene: TRBD1

CDR3nt: TGTGCCAGCAGTTACTCAGGGAACACTGAAGCTTTCTTT
CDR3aa: CASSYSGNTEAFF
j_gene: TRBJ1-1
abundance: -
v_gene: TRBV7-2
d_gene: -

CDR3nt: TGTGCCAGCAGCTATCAGGGGGCGGGCGGCTACACCTTC
CDR3aa: CASSYQGAGGYTF
j_gene: TRBJ1-2
abundance: -
v_gene: TRBV5-5
d_gene: TRBD1

CDR3nt: TGTGCCAGCAGGACCGGGGTTAACACTGAAGCTTTCTTT
CDR3aa: CASRTGVNTEAFF
j_gene: TRBJ1-1
abundance: few
v_gene: TRBV3-1
d_gene: -

CDR3nt: TGCAGTGCTCGGGCGGGAAAGTTAAACACTGAAGCTTTCTTT
CDR3aa: CSARAGKLNTEAFF
j_gene: TRBJ1-1
abundance: few
v_gene: TRBV20-1
d_gene: -

CDR3nt: TGTGCCAGCTCGACAGACACAGATACGCAGTATTTT
CDR3aa: CASSTDTDTQYF
j_gene: TRBJ2-3
abundance: -
v_gene: TRBV9
d_gene: -

CDR3nt: TGTGCCAGCAGTTTCCAGACGGGAACTGAAGCTTTCTTT
CDR3aa: CASSFQTGTEAFF
j_gene: TRBJ1-1
abundance: few
v_gene: TRBV28
d_gene: -

CDR3nt: TGTGCCAGCAGTGCGCCACAGATCATGGAGCAGTTCTTC
CDR3aa: CASSAPQIMEQFF
j_gene: TRBJ2-1
abundance: -
v_gene: TRBV28
d_gene: -

CDR3nt: TGTGCCAGCAGCGTAGGGGCTAGCGAAAGCACAGATACGCAGTATTTT
CDR3aa: CASSVGASESTDTQYF
j_gene: TRBJ2-3
abundance: -
v_gene: TRBV9
d_gene: -

CDR3nt: TGTGCCAGCAGCTCCCGCCCTCTAAGTAGCACAGATACGCAGTATTTT
CDR3aa: CASSSRPLSSTDTQYF
j_gene: TRBJ2-3
abundance: -
v_gene: TRBV7-3
d_gene: -

CDR3nt: TGTGCCAGCAGACATGCAGGGCGAGGGGGAGAGACCCAGTACTTC
CDR3aa: CASRHAGRGGETQYF
j_gene: TRBJ2-5
abundance: -
v_gene: TRBV7-2
d_gene: -

CDR3nt: TGCAGTGCTAGAGGGCTAGCGGGGTTCTCCTACGAGCAGTACTTC
CDR3aa: CSARGLAGFSYEQYF
j_gene: TRBJ2-7
abundance: -
v_gene: TRBV20-1
d_gene: TRBD2

CDR3nt: TGTGCCAGCAGCACCAGCCCTAATCAGCCCCAGCATTTT
CDR3aa: CASSTSPNQPQHF
j_gene: TRBJ1-5
abundance: many
v_gene: TRBV7-3
d_gene: -

CDR3nt: TGTGCCAGCAGTCGGACCCTAGGGGAGACCCAGTACTTC
CDR3aa: CASSRTLGETQYF
j_gene: TRBJ2-5
abundance: -
v_gene: TRBV12-3/TRBV12-4
d_gene: -

CDR3nt: TGCAGTGCTAGAGATTTAGCGGGAGGGGAGACCCAGTACTTC
CDR3aa: CSARDLAGGETQYF
j_gene: TRBJ2-5
abundance: -
v_gene: TRBV20-1
d_gene: TRBD2

CDR3nt: TGTGCCAGCAGCTTAGCCGGGACAGGGAACTATGGCTACACCTTC
CDR3aa: CASSLAGTGNYGYTF
j_gene: TRBJ1-2
abundance: -
v_gene: TRBV7-9
d_gene: TRBD1

CDR3nt: TGCGCCAGCCAAAGGACTAGCGGGAGAGGTACGCAGTATTTT
CDR3aa: CASQRTSGRGTQYF
j_gene: TRBJ2-3
abundance: -
v_gene: TRBV5-1
d_gene: TRBD2

CDR3nt: TGTGCCAGCAACGTTCAGGGGGTGCACTGTGGCCACACCTTC
CDR3aa: CASNVQGVHCGHTF
j_gene: TRBJ1-2
abundance: -
v_gene: TRBV12-3/TRBV12-4
d_gene: TRBD1

CDR3nt: TGCGCCAGCAGCTTGGACGTGAATGGCCGCAATGAGCAGTTCTTC
CDR3aa: CASSLDVNGRNEQFF
j_gene: TRBJ2-1
abundance: few
v_gene: TRBV5-1
d_gene: -

CDR3nt: TGTGCCAGCACGCAAACTAGCGGGAGGGCCTACAATGAGCAGTTCTTC
CDR3aa: CASTQTSGRAYNEQFF
j_gene: TRBJ2-1
abundance: few
v_gene: TRBV7-9
d_gene: TRBD2

CDR3nt: TGTGCCAGCAGCTGGACAGCGAGCTCCTACGAGCAGTACTTC
CDR3aa: CASSWTASSYEQYF
j_gene: TRBJ2-7
abundance: -
v_gene: TRBV5-6
d_gene: -

CDR3nt: TGCAGCGTGCGACAGGGAGGTGAAAAACTGTTTTTT
CDR3aa: CSVRQGGEKLFF
j_gene: TRBJ1-4
abundance: few
v_gene: TRBV29-1
d_gene: TRBD1

CDR3nt: TGTGCCATCAGAGGGGAACCGGGACAGGGAATTGTCAGGTCCTACGAGCAGTACTTC
CDR3aa: CAIRGEPGQGIVRSYEQYF
j_gene: TRBJ2-7
abundance: -
v_gene: TRBV10-3
d_gene: TRBD1

CDR3nt: TGTGCCAGCAGCTTAGACCCCGTTGGCACCGGGGAGCTGTTTTTT
CDR3aa: CASSLDPVGTGELFF
j_gene: TRBJ2-2
abundance: few
v_gene: TRBV7-2
d_gene: -

CDR3nt: TGTGCCAGCAGGTTTACAGGGAACGGTGGCTACACCTTC
CDR3aa: CASRFTGNGGYTF
j_gene: TRBJ1-2
abundance: few
v_gene: TRBV6-1
d_gene: -

CDR3nt: TGTGCCAGCAGTACTTTTGGGGGGCGCGGAAATGGCTACACCTTC
CDR3aa: CASSTFGGRGNGYTF
j_gene: TRBJ1-2
abundance: -
v_gene: TRBV12-3/TRBV12-4
d_gene: -

CDR3nt: TGTGCCAGCAGCTTGGGACAGGCTACCACCTACGAGCAGTACTTC
CDR3aa: CASSLGQATTYEQYF
j_gene: TRBJ2-7
abundance: -
v_gene: TRBV5-5
d_gene: -

CDR3nt: TGTGCCAGCAGTTCCAGGCGGGAGGGCACCGGGGAGCTGTTTTTT
CDR3aa: CASSSRREGTGELFF
j_gene: TRBJ2-2
abundance: few
v_gene: TRBV7-2
d_gene: TRBD2

CDR3nt: TGCGCCAGCAGCTCTGGACAAGGGGGTCAAGAGACCCAGTACTTC
CDR3aa: CASSSGQGGQETQYF
j_gene: TRBJ2-5
abundance: many
v_gene: TRBV5-1
d_gene: -

CDR3nt: TGTGCCAGCGGCGCCTCGGGGGCAGACAATCAGCCCCAGCATTTT
CDR3aa: CASGASGADNQPQHF
j_gene: TRBJ1-5
abundance: few
v_gene: TRBV2
d_gene: -

CDR3nt: TGTGCCAGCAGCCGAAGGACCGGTCGAGATGGTCGGGAGACCCAGTACTTC
CDR3aa: CASSRRTGRDGRETQYF
j_gene: TRBJ2-5
abundance: -
v_gene: TRBV4-2
d_gene: -

CDR3nt: TGTGCCAGCAGCTTGGAGGACAGGGAATACAATGAGCAGTTCTTC
CDR3aa: CASSLEDREYNEQFF
j_gene: TRBJ2-1
abundance: few
v_gene: TRBV5-5
d_gene: TRBD1

CDR3nt: TGTGCCAGCAGCTCCCCCCGGGACAGAACTACGAGGCAGTACTTC
CDR3aa: CASSSPRDRTTRQYF
j_gene: TRBJ2-7
abundance: -
v_gene: TRBV7-2
d_gene: TRBD1